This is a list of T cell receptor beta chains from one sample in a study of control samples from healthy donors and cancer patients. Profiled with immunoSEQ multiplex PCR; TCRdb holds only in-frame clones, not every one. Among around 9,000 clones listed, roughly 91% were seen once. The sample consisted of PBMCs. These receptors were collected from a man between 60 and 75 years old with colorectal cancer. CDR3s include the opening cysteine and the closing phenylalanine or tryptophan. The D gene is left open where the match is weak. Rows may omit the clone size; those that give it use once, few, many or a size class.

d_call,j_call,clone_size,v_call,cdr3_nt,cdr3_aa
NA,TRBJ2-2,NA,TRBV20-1,TGCAGTGCTAGTTTTCAGGCGAACACCGGGGAGCTGTTTTTT,CSASFQANTGELFF
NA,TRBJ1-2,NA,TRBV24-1,TGTGCCACCAGTGAAGGGAACCACTATGGCTACACCTTC,CATSEGNHYGYTF
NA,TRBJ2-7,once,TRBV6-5,TGTGCCAGCAGCTCCGGAATTGGACAGACCTACGAGCAGTACTTC,CASSSGIGQTYEQYF
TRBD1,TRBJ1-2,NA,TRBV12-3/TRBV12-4,TGTGCCAGCAGCGGGACAGGCTATGGCTACACCTTC,CASSGTGYGYTF
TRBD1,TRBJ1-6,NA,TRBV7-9,TGTGCCAGCAGCACCCCGGGACAGCGTAATTCACCCCTCCACTTT,CASSTPGQRNSPLHF
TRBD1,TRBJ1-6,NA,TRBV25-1,TGTGCCAGCAGTGATAGGACAGGGACAGGTTCACCCCTCCACTTT,CASSDRTGTGSPLHF
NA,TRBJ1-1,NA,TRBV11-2,TGTGCCAGCAGCTTAGAATATGAGCGCACTGAAGCTTTCTTT,CASSLEYERTEAFF
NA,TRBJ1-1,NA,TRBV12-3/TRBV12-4,TGTGCCAGCAGTTTCATAGACCGCGGGGAAGCTTTCTTT,CASSFIDRGEAFF
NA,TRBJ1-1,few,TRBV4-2,TGTGCCAGCAGCCACGTCGACAGGAACACTGAAGCTTTCTTT,CASSHVDRNTEAFF
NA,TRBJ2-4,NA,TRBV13,TGTGCCAGCAGTGTCAGGGGAGGGGACATTCAGTACTTC,CASSVRGGDIQYF
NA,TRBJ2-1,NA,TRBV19,TGTGCCAGTAGTATAGTAGCAGGGTACCATGAGCAGTTCTTC,CASSIVAGYHEQFF
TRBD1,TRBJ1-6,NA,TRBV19,TGTGCCAGTAGTACCCCTTCACAGGGGGCGGTTAATTCACCCCTCCACTTT,CASSTPSQGAVNSPLHF
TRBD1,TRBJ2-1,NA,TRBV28,TGTGCCAGCAGTTTATGGGCGGCAGGGGGCGATGAGCAGTTCTTC,CASSLWAAGGDEQFF
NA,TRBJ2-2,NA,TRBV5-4,TGTGCCAGCAGCTCAGCCTCCCCCGGCTCGGGCACCGGGGAGCTGTTTTTT,CASSSASPGSGTGELFF
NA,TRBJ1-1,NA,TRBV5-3,TGTGCCAGAAGCAGTTGTGGGGCCGGGACATTGAACACTGAAGCTTTCTTT,CARSSCGAGTLNTEAFF
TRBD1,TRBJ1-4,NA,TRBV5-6,TGTGCCAGCAGCTTGGTGGGCAGGGGGGATGAAAAACTGTTTTTT,CASSLVGRGDEKLFF
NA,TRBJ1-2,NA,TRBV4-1,TGCGCCAGCAGCCCGCTGGGCAGGGTAAAAGTGGCTGGCTACACCTTC,CASSPLGRVKVAGYTF
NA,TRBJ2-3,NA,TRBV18,TGTGCCAGCTCATCGTTACGGGGGACAGATACGCAGTATTTT,CASSSLRGTDTQYF
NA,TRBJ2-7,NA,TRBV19,TGTGCCAGTAGTATAGCGGACGCGTACGAGCAGTACTTC,CASSIADAYEQYF
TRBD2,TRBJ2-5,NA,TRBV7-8,TGTGCCAGCAGCTTAAGCGGGGGAGAGACCCAGTACTTC,CASSLSGGETQYF
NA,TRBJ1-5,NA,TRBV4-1,TGCGCCAGCAGCCAACCTTATAGCAATCAGCCCCAGCATTTT,CASSQPYSNQPQHF
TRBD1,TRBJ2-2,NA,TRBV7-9,TGTGCCAGCAGCTGGACAGGGGAGACCGGGGAGCTGTTTTTT,CASSWTGETGELFF
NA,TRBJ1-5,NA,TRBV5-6,TGTGCCAGCAGCCGCCAAGAACAGCCCCAGCATTTT,CASSRQEQPQHF
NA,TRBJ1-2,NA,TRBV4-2,TGTGCCAGCAGCCCCTGGACCTTC,CASSPWTF
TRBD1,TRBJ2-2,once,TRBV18,TGTGCCAGCTCACCACCGACTTCCCAGGGGGCCGGGGAGCTGTTTTTT,CASSPPTSQGAGELFF
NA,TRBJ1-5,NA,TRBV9,TGTGCCAGCAGTTATAGTGGGAGCAATCAGCCCCAGCATTTT,CASSYSGSNQPQHF
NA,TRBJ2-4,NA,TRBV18,TGTGCCAGCTCACCACCCGGACAATCTATGGACATTCAGTACTTC,CASSPPGQSMDIQYF
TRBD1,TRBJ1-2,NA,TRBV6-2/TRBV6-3,TGTGCCAGCAGCAGGGACAGGGGCTATGGCTACACCTTC,CASSRDRGYGYTF
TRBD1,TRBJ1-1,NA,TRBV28,TGTGCCAGCAGTTTGACAGGGCACGGGGAAGCTTTCTTT,CASSLTGHGEAFF
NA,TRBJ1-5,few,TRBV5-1,TGCGCCAGCAGCTTGGACCCCAATCAGCCCCAGCATTTT,CASSLDPNQPQHF
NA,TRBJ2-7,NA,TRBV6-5,TGTGCCAGCAGGGACCGGGGAACCTACGAGCAGTACTTC,CASRDRGTYEQYF
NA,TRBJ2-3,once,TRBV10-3,TGTGCCATCAGTGATAGGGGACCTAACACAGATACGCAGTATTTT,CAISDRGPNTDTQYF
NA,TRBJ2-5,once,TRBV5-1,TGCGCCAGCAGCTCTCGATCGGCTCAAGAGACCCAGTACTTC,CASSSRSAQETQYF
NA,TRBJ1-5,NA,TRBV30,TGTGCCTGGAATAACGGGGGCGTACGGAATCAGCCCCAGCATTTT,CAWNNGGVRNQPQHF
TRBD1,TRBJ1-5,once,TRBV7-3,TGTGCCAGCAGTTCCCGGGACAGGGAGGTATTGAGCAATCAGCCCCAGCATTTT,CASSSRDREVLSNQPQHF
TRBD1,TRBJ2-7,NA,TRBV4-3,TGCGCCAGCAGCCAGGGCCGGGACAGGGGAATCTACGAGCAGTACTTC,CASSQGRDRGIYEQYF
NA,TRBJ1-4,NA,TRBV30,TGTGCCTGGAGGTACGCAGCCGGAGGGGAAAAACTGTTTTTT,CAWRYAAGGEKLFF
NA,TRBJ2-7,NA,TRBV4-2,TGTGCCAGCAGCCAAGATAGAAGGGCCGGCTATTACGAGCAGTACTTC,CASSQDRRAGYYEQYF
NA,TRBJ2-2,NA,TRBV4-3,TGCGCCAGCAGCTTGCGGGACCCCGGGGAGCTGTTTTTT,CASSLRDPGELFF
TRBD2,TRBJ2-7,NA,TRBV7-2,TGTGCCAGCAGCATCACTAGCGGATCCTCCTACGAGCAGTACTTC,CASSITSGSSYEQYF
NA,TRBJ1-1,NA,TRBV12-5,TGTGCTAGTGGTTTCGTAGGGGACACTGAAGCTTTCTTT,CASGFVGDTEAFF
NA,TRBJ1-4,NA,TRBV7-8,TGTGCCAGCAGCTTAAATTCGGCTGGGGAAAAACTGTTTTTT,CASSLNSAGEKLFF
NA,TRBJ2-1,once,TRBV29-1,TGCAGCGAGAAAAGCTCCTACAATGAGCAGTTCTTC,CSEKSSYNEQFF
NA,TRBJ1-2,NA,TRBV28,TGTGCCAGCAGGTGGGGTGGCGGGGCATATGGCTACACCTTC,CASRWGGGAYGYTF
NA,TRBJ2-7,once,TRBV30,TGTGCCTACCTAGCGCAGGGGCGACAGTACTTC,CAYLAQGRQYF
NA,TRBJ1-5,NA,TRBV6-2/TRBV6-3,TGTGCCAGCAGTGACCCGACAGACCGTATCGGCCAGCCCCAGCATTTT,CASSDPTDRIGQPQHF
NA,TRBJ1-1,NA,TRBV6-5,TGTGCCGTTCAAGTGGTCCTGAACACTGAAGCTTTCTTT,CAVQVVLNTEAFF
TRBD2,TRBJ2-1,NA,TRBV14,TGTGCCAGCAGCCAACCGGGACTAGGTACGCATGAGCAGTTCTTC,CASSQPGLGTHEQFF
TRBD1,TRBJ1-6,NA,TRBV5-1,TGCGCCAGCAGCAGGCAACAGGGGGAACATTCACCCCTCCACTTT,CASSRQQGEHSPLHF
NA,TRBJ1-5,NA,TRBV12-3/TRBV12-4,TGTGCCAGCAGTTTAGGCCTCCATCAGCCCCAGCATTTT,CASSLGLHQPQHF
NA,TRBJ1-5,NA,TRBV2,TGTGCCAGCAGTGGCGGGTTAGGGTCGACGCATTTT,CASSGGLGSTHF
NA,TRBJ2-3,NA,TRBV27,TGTGCCAGCAGTTTAAACCTTGTAGATACGCAGTATTTT,CASSLNLVDTQYF
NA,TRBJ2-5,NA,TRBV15,TGTGCCACCAGCAGAGTGAGTAAGCCCCATCAAGAGACCCAGTACTTC,CATSRVSKPHQETQYF
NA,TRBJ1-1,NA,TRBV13,TGTGCCAGCAGCTTTTACAGGGCAGGGACTGAAGCTTTCTTT,CASSFYRAGTEAFF
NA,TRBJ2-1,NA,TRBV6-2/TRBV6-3,TGTGCCAGCAGTTATCCCGGGAATGAGCAGTTCTTC,CASSYPGNEQFF
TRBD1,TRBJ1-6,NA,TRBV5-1,TGCGCCAGCAGGGATCCGGGACAGGGGGATTCACCCCTCCACTTT,CASRDPGQGDSPLHF
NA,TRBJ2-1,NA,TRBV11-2,TGTGCCAGCAGAACGCTCGGGGGGCGCGTTTACAATGAGCAGTTCTTC,CASRTLGGRVYNEQFF
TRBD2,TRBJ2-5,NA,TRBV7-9,TGTGCCAGCAGCCCCGGGGTAGCGGGGGGCCGGGAGACCCAGTACTTC,CASSPGVAGGRETQYF
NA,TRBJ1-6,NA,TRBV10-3,TGTGCCATCAGTGATTTAGGATCACCCCTCCACTTT,CAISDLGSPLHF